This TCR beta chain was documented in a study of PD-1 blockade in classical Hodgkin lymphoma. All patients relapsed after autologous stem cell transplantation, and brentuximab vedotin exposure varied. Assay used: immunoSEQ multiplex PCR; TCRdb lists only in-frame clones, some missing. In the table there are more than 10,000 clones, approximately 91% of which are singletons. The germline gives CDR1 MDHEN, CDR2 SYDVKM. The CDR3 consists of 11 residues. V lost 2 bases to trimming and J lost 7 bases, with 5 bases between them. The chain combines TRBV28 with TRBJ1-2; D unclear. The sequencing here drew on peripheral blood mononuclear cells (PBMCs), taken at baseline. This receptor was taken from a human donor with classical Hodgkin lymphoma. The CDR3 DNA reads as TGTGCCAGCAGTTTACGAGGTGGCTACACCTTC. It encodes CASSLRGGYTF.